Included here is one T cell receptor (beta chain) sequence, with context. Original data processing: Amplifying reference gene primers gave estimates of nucleated cell counts. Clones were read by immunoSEQ multiplex PCR, and TCRdb kept only the in-frame ones, dropping some. V, J and clone size are those of that table, while D and trimming were read from the DNA. Here the sample spans about 180,000 clones, approximately 83% being singletons. This specimen belongs to a study of blood T cell repertoires in COVID-19. This receptor was taken from a man aged 55 to 70 with acute or convalescent COVID-19. The material sequenced was peripheral blood.

CDR3 nucleotides: TGTGCCAGCAGTTTAGAGGGTCGGTTCACTGAAGCTTTCTTT. Encoded protein: CASSLEGRFTEAFF. The chain carries TRBV28 and TRBJ1-1; D remains ambiguous. Per germline, CDR1 MDHEN and CDR2 SYDVKM. The CDR3 length is 14 residues. Trimming left V 2 bases short and J 4 bases short, with 11 bases between.